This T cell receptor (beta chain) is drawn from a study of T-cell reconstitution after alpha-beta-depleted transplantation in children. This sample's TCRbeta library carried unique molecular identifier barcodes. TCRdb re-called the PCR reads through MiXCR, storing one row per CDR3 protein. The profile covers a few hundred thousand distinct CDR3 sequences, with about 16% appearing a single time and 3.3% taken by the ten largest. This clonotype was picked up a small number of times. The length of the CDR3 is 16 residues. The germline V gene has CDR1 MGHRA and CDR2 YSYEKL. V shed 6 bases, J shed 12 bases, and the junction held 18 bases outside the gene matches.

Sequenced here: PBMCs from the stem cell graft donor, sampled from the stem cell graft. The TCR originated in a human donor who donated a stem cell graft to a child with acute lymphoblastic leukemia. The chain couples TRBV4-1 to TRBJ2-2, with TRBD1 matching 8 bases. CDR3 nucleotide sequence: TGCGCCAGCAGTCAATGGTACGGGACAGGCGCGTTTAAGCTGTTTTTT. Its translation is CASSQWYGTGAFKLFF.